The present entry profiles one TCR beta chain with its context. Its specificity is not known. The record originates from a study of T cells expressing NK-cell markers. Background on the study: The authors derived TCR beta repertoires from sorted CD3+CD56+NKG2C+, CD3+CD56+NKG2C- and CD3+CD56-NKG2C+ T cells. Seven sequenced donors out of eight were HCMV-seropositive, one seronegative. Study conclusions and caveats: HCMV specificity of the expanded NKG2C+ T cell clones was not established.

Researchers built TCR beta cDNA using 5'RACE template switching with UMIs. TCRdb reprocessed the 5' RACE reads and keeps a single row for each CDR3 protein, giving no DNA. The sample's table shows about 150,000 distinct CDR3 sequences. CDR1 and CDR2 from the germline V gene are LGHDT and YNNKEL (reference sequence). This CDR3 has 15 amino acids. This TCR was recovered from a woman in her fifties or sixties in good health. Sequencing used blood T cells: a sorted CD56 or NKG2C T cell subset, CD4+ or CD8+ T cells, or bulk PBMC T cells (not recorded which). The chain is built from TRBV3-1 and TRBJ2-3; lacking DNA, the TRBD1 call made by TCRdb goes unchecked. The CDR3 sequence: CASSLREQVPDTQYF.